The 18 T cell receptor beta chains presented below share a single source sample, sequenced in a study of vaccination and CD4 T cells after COVID-19 (dated by TCRdb to 2022 to 2024). The protocol used for the library was PCR. The sequencer was an Illumina iSeq 100. DNA from cultured CD4+ T cells was subjected to TCR sequencing with the Oncomine TCR Beta short-read assay at the Johns Hopkins FTIC core. Using fastp at Q25 and MiXCR, TCRdb reprocessed the public reads and kept productive beta chains. Rows merge per CDR3 protein into single entries with the most common DNA and genes. The sample profile shows approximately 15,000 distinct CDR3 sequences; approximately 47% of them were found once. The ten largest clones take up around 20% of the sample. The label giving this sample's treatment or condition can be read as: roughly 10-day PBMC culture with coronavirus spike peptide pools or control peptides (ViraFEST assay).

These TCRs' antigens remain unknown. The material sequenced was CD4+ T cells from blood, cultured in vitro, taken before SARS-CoV-2 vaccination. Receptors were obtained from a human donor who received a COVID-19 vaccine.

The chain uses TRBV30 and TRBJ2-1; D call uncertain. This CDR3 is 14 amino acids long. V lost 4 bases, J lost 4 bases, and 14 bases lay in between. Germline V gene data show CDR1 as GTSNPN and CDR2 as SVGIG (reference sequence). CDR3: CAWTLSDGYNEQFF. As DNA, the CDR3 is TGTGCCTGGACCCTGAGCGATGGGTACAATGAGCAGTTCTTC.

The chain is built from TRBV5-1 and TRBJ2-7; D assignment may be TRBD1 or TRBD2 (5 bases each). The CDR3 spans 14 residues. Germline CDR1 reads SGHRS; CDR2 reads YFSETQ. The germline V and J ends were trimmed by 3 bases and 3 bases, with 13 bases remaining between them. CDR3 DNA sequence: TGCGCCAGCAGCTCCGGGGACGGGTACTACGAGCAGTACTTC. Its protein is CASSSGDGYYEQYF.

V and J are TRBV20-1 and TRBJ2-5, with TRBD2 matching over 8 bases. This CDR3 comprises 14 residues. Trimming removed 1 base from V and 5 bases from J; junction bases left unmatched: 6. Germline CDR1 reads DFQATT; CDR2 reads SNEGSKA (reference sequence). The CDR3 sequence is CSARAVAGYETQYF. DNA of the CDR3: TGCAGTGCTAGAGCGGTAGCGGGGTACGAGACCCAGTACTTC.

The genes are TRBV6-1 and TRBJ1-4; D might be TRBD1 (6 bases). The V and J ends lost 6 bases and 3 bases respectively, with 14 bases between them. Germline assignment: CDR1 MNHNS and CDR2 SASEGT. The CDR3 has 15 residues. This chain's CDR3 is CASSLNRAANEKLFF. CDR3 in DNA: TGTGCCAGCAGCCTTAACAGGGCGGCTAATGAAAAACTGTTTTTT.

The rearrangement links TRBV19 to TRBJ2-5; 8 positions match TRBD2. V was pared by 0 bases and J by 5 bases, with 8 bases of the junction left unmatched. This CDR3 comprises 16 residues. Per germline, CDR1 LNHDA and CDR2 SQIVND (reference sequence). The CDR3 coding sequence is TGTGCCAGTAGTATAGATTCAAGCGGGGGTCGGGAGACCCAGTACTTC. It translates to CASSIDSSGGRETQYF.

The chain combines TRBV6-1 with TRBJ2-7; D unclear. Trimming pared 7 bases from V and 2 bases from J, leaving 12 bases between. This CDR3 is 13 amino acids long. Germline values: CDR1 MNHNS, CDR2 SASEGT. CDR3 sequence: CASTNRLAYEQYF. The CDR3 DNA sequence: TGTGCCAGCACGAACAGACTTGCCTACGAGCAGTACTTC.

This clonotype was observed a handful of times. The rearrangement uses TRBV27 and TRBJ2-2, with D unresolved. The CDR3 consists of 13 residues. V was shortened by 6 bases and J by 3 bases, with 8 bases between the two germline ends. Germline assignment: CDR1 MNHEY and CDR2 SMNVEV (reference sequence). The CDR3: CASSQYYTGELFF. The CDR3 DNA reads TGTGCCAGCAGCCAATACTACACCGGGGAGCTGTTTTTT.

Within the sample, this clonotype is medium-sized (0.01 to 0.1%). The rearrangement uses TRBV30 and TRBJ1-1; D gene ambiguous. The V end was cut by 0 bases, the J end by 4 bases, with 18 bases between. This CDR3 contains 16 residues. In germline, CDR1 is GTSNPN, CDR2 SVGIG (reference sequence). The DNA of the CDR3 is TGTGCCTGGAGTGTACTACGGGCCCTGTCTTCCACTGAAGCTTTCTTT. It codes for CAWSVLRALSSTEAFF. The variable domain in full, with the rest retrieved from reference TRBV30 and TRBJ1-1, is SQTIHQWPATLVQPVGSPLSLECTVEGTSNPNLYWYRQAAGRGLQLLFYSVGIGQISSEVPQNLSASRPQDRQFILSSKKLLLSDSGFYLCAWSVLRALSSTEAFFGQGTRLTVV.

The rearrangement uses TRBV28 and TRBJ1-1; D gene ambiguous. The germline gives CDR1 MDHEN, CDR2 SYDVKM. The V gene lost 5 bases and the J gene lost 2 bases, with 12 bases spanning the gap. The CDR3 loop spans 14 amino acids. The CDR3 region is CASSGPWINTEAFF. In nucleotides, the CDR3 is TGTGCCAGCAGTGGCCCCTGGATAAACACTGAAGCTTTCTTT.

This clonotype has just a few counts. The V and J genes are TRBV20-1 and TRBJ2-5; 8 bases fit TRBD2. Germline trimming cut 0 bases from V and 5 bases from J; bases unmatched to any gene: 14. The CDR3 has 17 residues. Germline assignment: CDR1 DFQATT and CDR2 SNEGSKA (reference sequence). The CDR3 spells CSARDLAGWTREETQYF. In DNA, the CDR3 is TGCAGTGCTAGAGATCTAGCGGGCTGGACTAGAGAGGAGACCCAGTACTTC.

The rearrangement links TRBV2 to TRBJ2-5; D is possibly TRBD2 (6 bases). Germline lookup yields CDR1 SNHLY and CDR2 FYNNEI. V lost 8 bases and J 2 bases, leaving 15 bases between the germline ends. The CDR3 contains 14 residues. The CDR3, as DNA: TGTGCCAGCCGGCGGGGAAACTCACAAGAGACCCAGTACTTC. It yields the protein CASRRGNSQETQYF.

This clonotype showed up just a few times. The J gene is TRBJ1-5, the V gene TRBV6-1, with D unclear. Trimming left V 0 bases short and J 0 bases short, with 6 bases between. The CDR3 loop spans 15 amino acids. Germline CDR1 MNHNS, CDR2 SASEGT. The CDR3, as DNA: TGTGCCAGCAGTGAAGCTCGATATAGCAATCAGCCCCAGCATTTT. This sequence encodes CASSEARYSNQPQHF.

The chain recombines TRBV30 with TRBJ1-2; D is possibly TRBD1 (5 bases). Germline CDR1 reads GTSNPN; CDR2 reads SVGIG (reference sequence). Deletions cut 3 bases from V and 6 bases from J, with 11 bases between. The CDR3 extends over 12 amino acids. The CDR3 bases are TGTGCCTGGAGCAGGGAATTTGATGGCTACACCTTC. Translating gives CAWSREFDGYTF.

This chain uses TRBV6-2 or TRBV6-3 with TRBJ2-3, with D tentatively TRBD1 or TRBD2 (7 bases each). The CDR3 runs to 15 residues. Per germline, CDR1 MNHEY and CDR2 SVGEGT. V lost 5 bases to trimming and J lost 4 bases, with 16 bases between them. The CDR3 here is CASSPRDSGADTQYF. CDR3 nucleotides: TGTGCCAGCAGTCCGAGGGACAGCGGGGCAGATACGCAGTATTTT.

This chain links TRBV20-1 with TRBJ1-5; D is unclear. The CDR3 runs to 15 residues. V shed 3 bases and J shed 9 bases, with 21 bases lying between them. Germline V gene lookup returns CDR1 DFQATT and CDR2 SNEGSKA (reference sequence). The CDR3 DNA follows: TGCAGTGCTAGGGAACTCCTGGCAGGTCATTTGCCCCAGCATTTT. Translated, it gives CSARELLAGHLPQHF.

The rearrangement uses TRBV6-2 or TRBV6-3 and TRBJ1-5; D might be TRBD1 (5 bases). The CDR3 covers 17 residues. Trimming left V 2 bases short and J 4 bases short, with 18 bases between. Per germline, CDR1 MNHEY and CDR2 SVGEGT. CDR3 nucleotide sequence: TGTGCCAGCAGTTACGGTACAGGTCAAGAGAGGAATCAGCCCCAGCATTTT. Protein product: CASSYGTGQERNQPQHF.

CDR3 loop: CASSHPTGGNTEAFF. As DNA, the CDR3 is TGCGCCAGCAGCCACCCGACAGGGGGAAACACTGAAGCTTTCTTT. The J gene is TRBJ1-1, the V gene TRBV4-1; 9 bases are a match to TRBD1. CDR1 is MGHRA, CDR2 YSYEKL, per germline. J was trimmed by 2 bases and V by 3 bases; bases with no gene match: 4. CDR3 length: 15 amino acids.

This chain links TRBV7-9 with TRBJ2-5; no clear D. CDR1 is SEHNR and CDR2 is FQNEAQ in the germline V gene (reference sequence). The CDR3 extends over 15 amino acids. V gave up 2 bases and J gave up 2 bases, with 12 bases separating them. The CDR3 sequence is CASSLWTNYQETQYF. CDR3 DNA sequence: TGTGCCAGCAGCTTATGGACCAACTATCAAGAGACCCAGTACTTC.